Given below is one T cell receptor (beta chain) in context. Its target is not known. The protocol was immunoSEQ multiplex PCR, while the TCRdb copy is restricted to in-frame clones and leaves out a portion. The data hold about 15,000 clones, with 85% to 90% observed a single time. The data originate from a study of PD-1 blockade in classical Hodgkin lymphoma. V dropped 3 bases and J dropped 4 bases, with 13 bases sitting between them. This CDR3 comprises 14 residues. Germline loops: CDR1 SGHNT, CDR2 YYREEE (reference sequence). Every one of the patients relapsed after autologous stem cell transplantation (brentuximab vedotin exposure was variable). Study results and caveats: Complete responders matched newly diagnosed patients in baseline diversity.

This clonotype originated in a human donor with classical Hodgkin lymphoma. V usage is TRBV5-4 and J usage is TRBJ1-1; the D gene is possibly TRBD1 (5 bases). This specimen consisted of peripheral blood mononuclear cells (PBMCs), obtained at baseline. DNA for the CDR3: TGTGCCAGCAGCTCCAGGGTTGGGGGCACTGAAGCTTTCTTT. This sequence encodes CASSSRVGGTEAFF.